Described below is a single T cell receptor (beta chain) sequence and its context. Its antigen target is currently unknown. Nothing much larger sits one base from this clone, and base qualities are not available. Libraries were prepared through the immunoSEQ multiplex PCR assay. A mixture of 60 forward primers for TCR Vbeta segments and 13 reverse primers for TCR Jbeta segments was used in the multiplex PCR. The CDR3 region of rearranged TCR beta genes was amplified from genomic DNA with a multiplex PCR assay. The Illumina HiSeq System was used to sequence the amplified TCR beta libraries as 87-base-pair reads. The study's own analysis went as follows. In a later analysis, approximately 74 million unique TCR beta chains were counted across the roughly 610 repertoires, and around 10 million of these chains were shared by at least two donors. A nearest-neighbor algorithm error-corrected the raw reads and collapsed the reads into unique sequences, merging closely related sequences to remove PCR and sequencing errors. To assign V, D and J gene segments, CDR3 sequences were aligned to IMGT reference sequences. For a sequence to be retained, at least a six-nucleotide match to both a V gene segment and a J gene segment was required. Rearrangements were classified as productive when the CDR3 lacked stop codons and remained in frame with V and J, and all other rearrangements were classified as non-productive. CDR3 was defined according to IMGT convention as the region running from the second conserved V-encoded cysteine to the conserved J-encoded phenylalanine. In an earlier analysis of more than 550 of the donors, sequences lacking an unambiguous match to a single V gene segment were excluded. In an earlier analysis of 587 of the donors, V segments were called functional above 56.7% productive rearrangements and were called segregating when the between-donor standard deviation exceeded 5%. To diagnose cytomegalovirus status from the catalog of TCR beta chain sequences, a statistical classification framework was built. V and J gene assignment, in a later analysis, came from comparing TCR nucleotide sequences with IMGT/GENE-DB human TR gene sequences. In a later analysis, CDR3 sequences and most-parsimonious VDJ recombination scenarios were assigned using the TCRdist pipeline. In a later analysis, each TCR beta chain was defined by its CDR3 amino acid sequence together with its V-gene family, and reads lacking a unique V-gene family were excluded. To address suspected cross-contamination and a sequencing artifact, a later analysis removed a few hundred highly shared, low-generation-probability nucleotide sequences. In a later analysis, a clonal expansion index for each public chain was calculated from normalized within-repertoire ranks of inferred template counts. A later analysis computed generation probabilities with a VDJ recombination model fitted to out-of-frame rearrangements, and checked the results against IGoR. Hypergeometric tests were used in a later analysis to score TCR-TCR, TCR-HLA and TCR-CMV co-occurrence, with a repertoire-size bias correction applied to the TCR pairs. A later analysis estimated false discovery rates by permuting HLA or CMV assignments 20 times. In a later analysis, co-occurring TCRs were grouped using DBSCAN, and TCRdist sequence similarity was added for clustering within HLA-allele-positive subsets. For co-occurrence clustering, repertoires with fewer than 30,000 or more than 120,000 public chains were excluded, along with four to six repertoires with anomalous nucleotide sharing. TCRdb re-hosts the immuneACCESS table, in-frame sequences only. Its copies lack some clones; in the studies checked, an unresolved V gene accounts for under half of them, and the cause for the rest is not known. The DNA gave D and trimming, while V, J and clone size come from that table. For this sample there are around 70,000 clones; around 69% appear just once. In total, the top ten clones hold around 10% of the sample.

The cohort consisted of more than 650 healthy bone marrow donors. At the time of sampling, all cohort members were nominally healthy, though unrecorded immune exposures were likely present. Of the approximately 700 cohort members, around 290 had a positive CMV serostatus and 350 to 450 had a negative one, while no CMV serostatus was recorded for the donor. Every donor gave a peripheral blood sample, and the peripheral blood mononuclear cells from that sample were used for TCR beta sequencing. The Qiagen DNeasy Blood Extraction Kit was used to extract genomic DNA from the blood cell samples. The sample comes from a study of cytomegalovirus exposure and HLA in healthy donors (dated by TCRdb to 2015 to 2018). For context, the study as a whole: In an earlier analysis of 450 to 750 of the donors, about 260 Gb of sequence data and roughly 100 million unique TCR beta sequences from 150 million to 200 million T cells were reported. An early release that covered several hundred HLA-typed donors contained 300 to 350 gigabases of sequencing data and approximately 85 million unique TCR sequences. Of the roughly 390 genotyped donors, 70% to 90% were placed in the genetic ancestry cluster associated with self-reported Caucasian donors. The aim of the study was to test whether cataloging public T cell receptors could identify signatures of past pathogen exposure. The study profiled the T cell repertoires of more than 500 subjects by immunosequencing and related them to cytomegalovirus serostatus. Besides the first cohort of roughly 660 subjects, a separate validation cohort made up of over 95 different subjects was used. High-throughput TCR immunosequencing, statistical association of individual TCRs with disease status, and machine learning were combined to predict cytomegalovirus infection status. A later analysis re-examined previously published TCR beta repertoires from 600 to 700 donors and added high-resolution HLA genotyping to investigate patterns of TCR occurrence. The later analysis used no new phenotypic data to find candidate immune exposures, relying instead on TCR beta sequences and their occurrence across donors. In an earlier analysis of 550 to 700 of the donors, high-throughput TCR beta sequencing was used to judge whether each TCR beta V gene segment behaved as functional or pseudogenic. Donor age, sex, ethnicity and CMV serostatus were compiled together with the repertoire data. In a later genetic analysis, genome-wide SNP genotypes for about 65% of the roughly 670 donors were used, and that subset was treated as a discovery cohort. All discovery cohort repertoires had been generated using a single sequencing platform. Class I and class II HLA loci were covered by the typing at four-digit resolution. Typing coverage differed by locus: A, B, C, DRB1 and DQB1 were typed in roughly 629-630 donors, DQA1 in 500 to 550, DPA1 in 600 to 610, and DPB1 in 400 to 480. A few DR-DQ haplotypes were treated as single units for association and clustering because of strong linkage in the cohort. Among about 400 genotyped donors of the cohort, an average of around 220,000 unique TCR beta nucleotide sequences was sequenced per donor, of which 15% to 20% were non-productive.

The research as a whole found: A later analysis reported that several top co-occurrence clusters appeared linked to parvovirus B19, influenza, CMV and Epstein-Barr virus. According to a later analysis, most CMV-associated TCR beta chains appeared to be HLA-restricted, and the HLA associations seemed to be driven largely by CMV exposure. It was suggested by the authors that the approach could potentially be generalized to other disease states and immunological phenotypes. V-gene and J-gene trimming of TCR beta chains was associated with a missense DCLRE1C variant in a later genetic analysis, and the association was replicated in an independent cohort. Immune exposure information for the cohort was limited to CMV serostatus. Strong co-occurrence of HLA alleles, especially DR and DQ, made assigning TCR associations to individual alleles difficult. The study gave a list of roughly 150 TCR beta chains associated with cytomegalovirus. Broadly in line with IMGT annotations, most TCR beta V segments showed up in productive rearrangements about 90% or about 30% of the time in an earlier analysis of 450 to 600 of the donors. A later analysis found that TCR association rates varied across HLA loci, with DRB1 alleles showing the most associated TCRs and HLA-C alleles the fewest. Three of the identified cytomegalovirus-associated TCR beta chains were confirmed in vitro to be specific for cytomegalovirus antigens. A later analysis associated 15,000 or so TCR beta sequences with specific HLA alleles at a false discovery rate of 0.05. Presence/absence analyses assumed roughly uniform sequencing depth across donors, an assumption that may not hold. Cytomegalovirus status was reported to be diagnosed by the classifier with high specificity and sensitivity in both the original and validation cohorts. Linkage disequilibrium might explain the correlated functional status among segregating V segments, but an unknown experimental factor could not be excluded. A cluster of highly shared sequence variants was judged likely to represent a technical artifact of the sequencing pipeline. A further reported finding was that TCR beta sequences accurately predicted the HLA-A and HLA-B alleles for most subjects in the first cohort. Because counts were too low, about 15 rarely observed V segments, including chromosome 9 orphons, were left out of the earlier analysis of approximately 580 of the donors. In a later genetic analysis, fewer N-insertions in productive TCRs were reported among donors in an Asian-associated ancestry cluster than the approximately 670-donor mean. The cohort was sequenced for TCR beta chains only, and without alpha or paired-chain data the features that could be detected were limited. Because HLA typing was missing for some donors at each locus, association tests included only the typed subset. Most TCR sequences were observed very rarely across donors, whereas some public TCRs were present in many individuals. In a later analysis, HLA-associated TCR beta chains were found to be more clonally expanded and to have lower generation probabilities than equally common non-associated chains.

The origin of this receptor is a human donor in good health. Sequenced material: PBMCs.

The CDR3 is CASSRRADTQYF. The DNA sequence is given as TGTGCCAGCAGCCGAAGAGCAGATACGCAGTATTTT. Recombination linked TRBV6-1 to TRBJ2-3, with the D gene not confidently named. The germline V gene encodes CDR1 MNHNS and CDR2 SASEGT. Relative to germline, V is 6 bases shorter and J is 4 bases shorter, with 8 bases between their ends. The CDR3 holds 12 amino acids from the cysteine to the phenylalanine. Solely the CDR3 DNA is kept, with 36 bases framed from the first base.